This entry lists 20 T cell receptor beta chains sequenced from one sample in a study of control samples from healthy donors and cancer patients. Here immunoSEQ multiplex PCR was the method, and the copy in TCRdb shows in-frame clones only, minus some. The sample consists of 150,000 to 200,000 clones, 75% to 95% of them appearing once. Material for sequencing was blood. The receptors were gathered from a woman aged 25-40 years in good health.

The chain couples TRBV4-1 to TRBJ1-4, with TRBD1 matching over 8 bases. The CDR3 loop spans 18 amino acids. Unmatched junction bases numbered 8, after V lost 1 base and J lost 1 base. Germline V gene lookup returns CDR1 MGHRA and CDR2 YSYEKL. The CDR3 nucleotides read TGCGCCAGCAGCCAAGTTTTGACAGGGGTTGGAACTAATGAAAAACTGTTTTTT. Translation: CASSQVLTGVGTNEKLFF.

The chain employs TRBV30 and TRBJ2-1, with 9 bases that match TRBD2. CDR3 length equals 14 residues. With V trimmed by 3 bases and J by 0 bases, 0 bases remained unmatched. Germline loops: CDR1 GTSNPN, CDR2 SVGIG (reference sequence). The chain's CDR3 is CAWRREGSYNEQFF. CDR3 nucleotides: TGTGCCTGGAGGCGGGAGGGCTCCTACAATGAGCAGTTCTTC.

This chain links TRBV3-1 (or the pseudogene TRBV3-2) with TRBJ2-1, with TRBD1 matching 7 bases. The CDR3 spans 16 residues. Germline V CDR1 and CDR2: LGHDT, YNNKEL (reference sequence). Losses at the gene ends were 0 bases for V and 3 bases for J; bases not matched to a gene: 5. CDR3 nucleotides: TGTGCCAGCAGCCAAGATGGTAGGGGGCTCTACAATGAGCAGTTCTTC. Protein sequence: CASSQDGRGLYNEQFF.

The CDR3 DNA follows: TGTGCCAGCAGCCAAAGCGGGTTCACCGGGGAGCTGTTTTTT. This encodes CASSQSGFTGELFF. The chain couples TRBV14 to TRBJ2-2; maybe TRBD2 (6 bases). CDR3 size: 14 residues. The V end lost 2 bases, the J end lost 4 bases, and 8 bases lay between the germline ends. Looked up from germline, CDR1 is SGHDN and CDR2 is FVKESK. Using reference TRBV14 and TRBJ2-2 for the parts outside the CDR3, the full variable domain is EAGVTQFPSHSVIEKGQTVTLRCDPISGHDNLYWYRRVMGKEIKFLLHFVKESKQDESGMPNNRFLAERTGGTYSTLKVQPAELEDSGVYFCASSQSGFTGELFFGEGSRLTVL.

The rearrangement uses TRBV6-2 or TRBV6-3 and TRBJ2-7; the match to TRBD2 covers 8 bases. The CDR3 has 13 residues. CDR1 and CDR2 (germline): MNHEY, SVGEGT. J was trimmed by 3 bases and V by 4 bases; bases with no gene match: 2. The CDR3, as DNA: TGTGCCAGCAGTTTTGCGGGAGGCTACGAGCAGTACTTC. This sequence encodes CASSFAGGYEQYF.

Only one count was recorded for this clone. Distinct nucleotide sequences in the sample also encode this CDR3. This sequence joins TRBV27 and TRBJ1-1, with a weak D call TRBD1 (5 bases). This CDR3 has 13 amino acids. V was trimmed by 0 bases and J by 4 bases, leaving 6 bases between them. Germline V gene data show CDR1 as MNHEY and CDR2 as SMNVEV (reference sequence). CDR3 DNA sequence: TGTGCCAGCAGTTTATCTGGGGGCACTGAAGCTTTCTTT. This translates into CASSLSGGTEAFF.

The chain combines TRBV4-2 with TRBJ2-7; 9 bases match TRBD1. Germline V gene lookup returns CDR1 LGHNA and CDR2 YNFKEQ. The CDR3 length is 13 residues. Losses at the gene ends were 4 bases for V and 7 bases for J; bases not matched to a gene: 5. The CDR3 loop reads CASSRDRVEEQYF. The CDR3 DNA sequence: TGTGCCAGCAGCCGGGACAGGGTGGAGGAGCAGTACTTC.

The V call is TRBV6-6, the J call TRBJ1-1, with TRBD1 matching 7 bases. V was pared by 5 bases and J by 3 bases, with 3 bases of the junction left unmatched. Germline V gives CDR1 MNHNY, CDR2 SVGAGI (reference sequence). The CDR3 runs to 13 residues. CDR3: CASSRQGDTEAFF. Here the CDR3 DNA reads TGTGCCAGCAGTAGACAGGGAGACACTGAAGCTTTCTTT.

The V and J genes are TRBV30 and TRBJ1-5; D might be TRBD1 (5 bases). Trimming cost V 1 base and J 4 bases, with 8 bases left between them. This CDR3 is built from 13 residues. The germline CDR1 and CDR2 sequences are GTSNPN and SVGIG (reference sequence). Here the CDR3 reads CAWSAQGNQPQHF. CDR3 coding DNA: TGTGCCTGGAGTGCCCAGGGTAATCAGCCCCAGCATTTT.

The rearrangement joins TRBV25-1 to TRBJ2-5; a possible D gene is TRBD1 (6 bases). The CDR3 covers 15 residues. The V end was cut by 0 bases, the J end by 5 bases, with 13 bases between. Germline CDR1 reads MGHDK; CDR2 reads SYGVNS. The DNA of the CDR3 is TGTGCCAGCAGTGAATATACAGGGCGTCGGGAGACCCAGTACTTC. Protein product: CASSEYTGRRETQYF.

This clone was seen once. This chain links TRBV10-1 with TRBJ1-3; D perhaps matches TRBD1 (6 bases). This CDR3 is 12 amino acids long. CDR1 is WNHNN and CDR2 is SYGVQD in the germline V gene (reference sequence). The germline V and J ends were trimmed by 9 bases and 3 bases, with 9 bases remaining between them. The CDR3 DNA is TGCGCCAGGACAGGCGTTGGAAACACCATATATTTT. As protein: CARTGVGNTIYF.

The V gene is TRBV6-5, the J gene TRBJ1-3; D is ambiguous. V shed 2 bases and J shed 0 bases, with 5 bases lying between them. Germline CDR1 MNHEY, CDR2 SVGAGI. The CDR3 covers 14 residues. Here the CDR3 DNA reads TGTGCCAGCAGTTACGGGAGCTCTGGAAACACCATATATTTT. Translating gives CASSYGSSGNTIYF.

V usage is TRBV6-6 and J usage is TRBJ2-1; D might be TRBD2 (6 bases). Germline V gene lookup returns CDR1 MNHNY and CDR2 SVGAGI (reference sequence). This CDR3 has 13 residues. The V gene lost 7 bases and the J gene lost 5 bases, with 12 bases spanning the gap. The CDR3 DNA sequence: TGTGCCAGCACCACGACTAGGAACAATGAGCAGTTCTTC. It encodes CASTTTRNNEQFF.

The J gene is TRBJ1-1, the V gene TRBV7-9; D possibly corresponds to TRBD1 (5 bases). V lost 0 bases, J lost 5 bases, and 7 bases lay in between. The CDR3 length is 13 residues. Germline loops: CDR1 SEHNR, CDR2 FQNEAQ (reference sequence). The CDR3: CASSLAQGTEAFF. The CDR3, as DNA: TGTGCCAGCAGCTTAGCGCAGGGTACTGAAGCTTTCTTT. The whole variable domain, remainder taken from reference TRBV7-9 and TRBJ1-1, is DTGVSQNPRHKITKRGQNVTFRCDPISEHNRLYWYRQTLGQGPEFLTYFQNEAQLEKSRLLSDRFSAERPKGSFSTLEIQRTEQGDSAMYLCASSLAQGTEAFFGQGTRLTVV.

The genes are TRBV27 and TRBJ1-5; D may be TRBD1 (6 bases). The CDR3 is 15 residues long. From germline, CDR1 is MNHEY and CDR2 SMNVEV (reference sequence). Trimming shortened V by 3 bases and J by 4 bases, and 13 bases separated the two germline ends. CDR3 loop: CASSLKGGRNQPQHF. The CDR3 region has the DNA TGTGCCAGCAGTTTGAAGGGGGGTAGGAATCAGCCCCAGCATTTT.

The rearrangement uses TRBV4-1 and TRBJ1-2; D remains unclear. The CDR3 extends over 14 amino acids. Germline values: CDR1 MGHRA, CDR2 YSYEKL. Trimming removed 0 bases at V and 4 bases at J, with 9 bases between. As DNA, the CDR3 is TGCGCCAGCAGCCAAGATTCTAACAGCTATGGCTACACCTTC. Translated: CASSQDSNSYGYTF.

The chain is built from TRBV18 and TRBJ2-7; 13 bases align to TRBD2. Looked up from germline, CDR1 is KGHSH and CDR2 is LQKENI. J was trimmed by 4 bases and V by 4 bases; bases with no gene match: 7. This CDR3 is built from 16 residues. The CDR3 spells CASSLGTSGKMYEQYF. DNA for the CDR3: TGTGCCAGCTCACTGGGGACTAGCGGGAAAATGTACGAGCAGTACTTC.

The chain recombines TRBV4-3 with TRBJ2-2; no clear D gene. Trimming left V 0 bases short and J 2 bases short, with 10 bases between. This CDR3 spans 16 amino acids. CDR1 and CDR2 (germline): LGHNA, YSLEER. CDR3 DNA sequence: TGCGCCAGCAGCCAAGAAATGAGACTCAACACCGGGGAGCTGTTTTTT. Translation gives CASSQEMRLNTGELFF.

The CDR3 coding sequence is TGTGCCAGTAGGACAGGGGGATCGACTAATGAAAAACTGTTTTTT. Its translation: CASRTGGSTNEKLFF. This chain connects TRBV19 to TRBJ1-4; 9 bases are shared with TRBD1. Per the germline V gene, CDR1 is LNHDA and CDR2 is SQIVND (reference sequence). Trimming removed 6 bases from V and 2 bases from J; junction bases left unmatched: 4. The CDR3 runs 15 residues. The whole variable domain, filled in from reference TRBV19 and TRBJ1-4, reads DGGITQSPKYLFRKEGQNVTLSCEQNLNHDAMYWYRQDPGQGLRLIYYSQIVNDFQKGDIAEGYSVSREKKESFPLTVTSAQKNPTAFYLCASRTGGSTNEKLFFGSGTQLSVL.

The genes are TRBV12-2 and TRBJ2-6; the table's D call, TRBD2, has no DNA check behind it. TRBV12-2 is recorded as a pseudogene. This CDR3 region has 16 residues. As DNA, the CDR3 is TGTGCAAGTCGCTTAGCTGGCGGGGCTGGGGCCAACGTCCTGACTTTC. Translation gives CASRLAGGAGANVLTF.